This T cell receptor beta chain is from a study of PD-1 blockade in classical Hodgkin lymphoma. Turning to this clone: Its antigen is unidentified.

Study-level findings and limits: The repertoire differences lack a defined cause, possibly disease activity or prior therapy.

Each and every patient relapsed after autologous stem cell transplantation, and patients got differing brentuximab vedotin exposure. Best outcomes ranged across complete response, partial response and progressive disease. V was clipped by 2 bases and J by 2 bases; unmatched bases: 7. Germline V lookup: CDR1 SGHVS, CDR2 FQNEAQ. This CDR3 region has 17 residues. The protocol was immunoSEQ multiplex PCR, while the TCRdb copy is restricted to in-frame clones and leaves out a portion. The sample lists under 20,000 clones; about nine tenths were seen once. Sequences were derived from peripheral blood mononuclear cells (PBMCs), sampled before the second cycle of nivolumab. The TCR sequence derives from a human donor with classical Hodgkin lymphoma. The chain uses TRBV7-8 and TRBJ2-1; 9 bases fit TRBD2. The DNA of the CDR3 is TGTGCCAGCAGCTTACATGGCGGGGGGGTCGCCTACAATGAGCAGTTCTTC. Its translation is CASSLHGGGVAYNEQFF.